The T cell receptor (beta chain) under discussion was sequenced for a study of shared clonotypes between healthy human individuals. Across the whole study: Contributing individuals were two females and a few males aged 18 to 49.

Repertoires were generated with immunoSEQ multiplex PCR, while TCRdb's copy carries only in-frame clones and drops some. The sample gives some 2 million clones, 85% to 95% of which show up once; 0.1% to 0.15% is in the top ten. Germline V gene lookup returns CDR1 MGHRA and CDR2 YSYEKL. Trimming shortened V by 0 bases and J by 4 bases, and 12 bases separated the two germline ends. The CDR3 consists of 15 residues. The donors, healthy adults who were HIV-negative, had experienced no recent acute infections or vaccinations. The rearrangement joins TRBV4-1 to TRBJ1-2; D is unclear. The material sequenced was naive CD4+ T cells sorted from blood. The subset is: CD45RA+ positively selected. The clonotype originates from a man aged 18 to 35 in good health. The CDR3 DNA follows: TGCGCCAGCAGCCAAGATCTCGGGGATCTCTATGGCTACACCTTC. Its protein product is CASSQDLGDLYGYTF.